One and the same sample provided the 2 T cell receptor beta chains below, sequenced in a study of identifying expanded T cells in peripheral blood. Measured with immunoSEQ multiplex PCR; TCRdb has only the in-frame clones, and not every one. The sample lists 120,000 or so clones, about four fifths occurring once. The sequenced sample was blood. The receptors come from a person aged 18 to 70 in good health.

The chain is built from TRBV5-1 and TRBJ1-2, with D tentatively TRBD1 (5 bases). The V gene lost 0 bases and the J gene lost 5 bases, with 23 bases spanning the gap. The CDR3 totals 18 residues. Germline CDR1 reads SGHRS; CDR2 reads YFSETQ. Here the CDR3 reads CASSLGATRGKGRYGYTF. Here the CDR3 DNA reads TGCGCCAGCAGCTTGGGCGCTACGAGAGGTAAGGGGAGGTATGGCTACACCTTC. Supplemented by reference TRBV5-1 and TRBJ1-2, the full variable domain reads KAGVTQTPRYLIKTRGQQVTLSCSPISGHRSVSWYQQTPGQGLQFLFEYFSETQRNKGNFPGRFSGRQFSNSRSEMNVSTLELGDSALYLCASSLGATRGKGRYGYTFGSGTRLTVV.

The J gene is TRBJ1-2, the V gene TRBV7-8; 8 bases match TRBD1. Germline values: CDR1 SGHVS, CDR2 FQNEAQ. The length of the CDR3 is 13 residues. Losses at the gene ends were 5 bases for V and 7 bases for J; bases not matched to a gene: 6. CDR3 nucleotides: TGTGCCAGCAGCCGAGGACAGGGCCGTGGCTACACCTTC. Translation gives CASSRGQGRGYTF.